Listed below are T cell receptor beta chains from one sample, sequenced in a study of monozygotic twins with inflammatory bowel disease. Following a re-call of the 5' RACE reads, TCRdb has one entry per CDR3 protein and lacks DNA. Its listing shows around 220,000 distinct CDR3 sequences. The material sequenced was blood. The source of these receptors is a human donor with ulcerative colitis or Crohn's disease, or a healthy co-twin of an affected twin (not recorded which). Each CDR3 is given with its conserved first and last residue. Each record gives: CDR3 protein, J gene, V gene.

cdr3_aa: CASSRQTSLNTGELFF
j_call: TRBJ2-2
v_call: TRBV14

cdr3_aa: CSVGAASYNEQFF
j_call: TRBJ2-1
v_call: TRBV29-1

cdr3_aa: CASSSRPDRGRYGYTF
j_call: TRBJ1-2
v_call: TRBV7-2

cdr3_aa: CSVDPGGEGAGTDTQYF
j_call: TRBJ2-3
v_call: TRBV29-1

cdr3_aa: CASSQASRKTQYF
j_call: TRBJ2-5
v_call: TRBV3-1

cdr3_aa: CASSQDGTGGDEKLFF
j_call: TRBJ1-4
v_call: TRBV4-3

cdr3_aa: CASSPATRGTEAFF
j_call: TRBJ1-1
v_call: TRBV4-2

cdr3_aa: CASSLDPGLWEKLFF
j_call: TRBJ1-4
v_call: TRBV5-1

cdr3_aa: CASSAEGHYNEQFF
j_call: TRBJ2-1
v_call: TRBV9

cdr3_aa: CASSVGPGNSNYGYTF
j_call: TRBJ1-2
v_call: TRBV9

cdr3_aa: CASSYSIAGADTQYF
j_call: TRBJ2-3
v_call: TRBV6-5

cdr3_aa: CASILRGNEQFF
j_call: TRBJ2-1
v_call: TRBV7-9

cdr3_aa: CASSTRLAEAYNEQFF
j_call: TRBJ2-1
v_call: TRBV6-2/TRBV6-3

cdr3_aa: CASSLVSDTEAFF
j_call: TRBJ1-1
v_call: TRBV7-2

cdr3_aa: CASSIQGYTEAFF
j_call: TRBJ1-1
v_call: TRBV19

cdr3_aa: CASSLGLAGSRF
j_call: TRBJ2-1
v_call: TRBV28

cdr3_aa: CASRPSSETQYF
j_call: TRBJ2-5
v_call: TRBV5-1

cdr3_aa: CASSWGPGAPTNEKLFF
j_call: TRBJ1-4
v_call: TRBV7-8

cdr3_aa: CASSPPSGNTGELFF
j_call: TRBJ2-2
v_call: TRBV3-1

cdr3_aa: CASSLARDSYSPLHF
j_call: TRBJ1-6
v_call: TRBV7-2

cdr3_aa: CASSARVTGGASGELFF
j_call: TRBJ2-2
v_call: TRBV9

cdr3_aa: CASSQQPGTEAFF
j_call: TRBJ1-1
v_call: TRBV7-2

cdr3_aa: CSVEVQRGTEAFF
j_call: TRBJ1-1
v_call: TRBV29-1

cdr3_aa: CASSLTYGGTDTQYF
j_call: TRBJ2-3
v_call: TRBV7-2

cdr3_aa: CASTAMVAGAREQFF
j_call: TRBJ2-1
v_call: TRBV7-9

cdr3_aa: CASSLALGDTGELFF
j_call: TRBJ2-2
v_call: TRBV5-8

cdr3_aa: CASSAPGLAASYEQYF
j_call: TRBJ2-7
v_call: TRBV25-1

cdr3_aa: CSALFGRGPTDTQYF
j_call: TRBJ2-3
v_call: TRBV20-1

cdr3_aa: CASSKKSMNTEAFF
j_call: TRBJ1-1
v_call: TRBV19

cdr3_aa: CASSSRGGEGYTF
j_call: TRBJ1-2
v_call: TRBV5-1

cdr3_aa: CASSLESTDTQYF
j_call: TRBJ2-3
v_call: TRBV5-4

cdr3_aa: CAWRDRVNYGYTF
j_call: TRBJ1-2
v_call: TRBV30

cdr3_aa: CASSQEDSNNQPQHF
j_call: TRBJ1-5
v_call: TRBV4-3

cdr3_aa: CASSTGQTLAKNIQYF
j_call: TRBJ2-4
v_call: TRBV6-2/TRBV6-3

cdr3_aa: CASSRGTGDAYGYTF
j_call: TRBJ1-2
v_call: TRBV5-1